The 2 T cell receptor beta chains below come from one sample, sequenced in a study of human T cells and chemical hapten exposure. Time point: patch test 3, about 24 weeks after DPC sensitization. Treatment denoted: therapeutic diphenylcyclopropenone sensitization with weekly scalp DPC. TCRdb recomputed calls from the RACE reads with MiXCR, one row per CDR3 protein. The sample has 70,000 to 90,000 distinct CDR3 sequences, 11% seen once. The specimen was whole blood, collected in connection with sensitization to the hapten diphenylcyclopropenone (DPC). The receptor set was obtained from a woman aged 45-65 years with alopecia areata. Some clones in this sample may be carry-over from other donors' samples.

This clonotype came up a few times. This rearrangement joins TRBV24-1 to TRBJ2-1, with unresolved D. The CDR3 has 14 residues. Germline V gene lookup returns CDR1 KGHDR and CDR2 SFDVKD. V was cut by 4 bases and J by 7 bases, with 13 bases left in between. The CDR3 loop reads CATSEDQRLNEQFF. CDR3 in DNA: TGTGCCACCAGTGAGGACCAGAGGTTGAATGAGCAGTTCTTC.

This clonotype was detected only a few times. The chain couples TRBV7-9 to TRBJ2-5, with D tentatively TRBD1 (6 bases). The CDR3 is made up of 15 amino acids. Germline-derived CDR1 and CDR2 are SEHNR and FQNEAQ (reference sequence). V lost 4 bases and J 7 bases, leaving 19 bases between the germline ends. The CDR3 here is CASSSLGWGLGTQYF. The CDR3 DNA reads TGTGCCAGCAGCTCCCTTGGCTGGGGGCTGGGGACCCAGTACTTC. The full variable domain, rest sourced from reference TRBV7-9 and TRBJ2-5, is DTGVSQNPRHKITKRGQNVTFRCDPISEHNRLYWYRQTLGQGPEFLTYFQNEAQLEKSRLLSDRFSAERPKGSFSTLEIQRTEQGDSAMYLCASSSLGWGLGTQYFGPGTRLLVL.